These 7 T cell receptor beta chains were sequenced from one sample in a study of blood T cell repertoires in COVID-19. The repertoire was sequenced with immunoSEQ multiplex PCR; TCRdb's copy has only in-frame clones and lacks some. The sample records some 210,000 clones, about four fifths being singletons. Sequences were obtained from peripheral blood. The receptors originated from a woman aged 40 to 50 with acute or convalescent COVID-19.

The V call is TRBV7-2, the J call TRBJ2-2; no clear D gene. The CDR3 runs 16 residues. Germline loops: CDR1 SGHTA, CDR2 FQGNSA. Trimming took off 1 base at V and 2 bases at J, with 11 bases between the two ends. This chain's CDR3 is CASSLVLFQNTGELFF. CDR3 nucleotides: TGTGCCAGCAGCTTAGTACTCTTCCAAAACACCGGGGAGCTGTTTTTT.

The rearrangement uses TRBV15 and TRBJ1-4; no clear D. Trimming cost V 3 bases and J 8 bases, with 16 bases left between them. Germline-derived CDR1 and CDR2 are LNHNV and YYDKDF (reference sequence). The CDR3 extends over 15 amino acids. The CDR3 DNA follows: TGTGCCACCAGCAGTGAGACACCCCCGGCGGAAAAACTGTTTTTT. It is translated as CATSSETPPAEKLFF.

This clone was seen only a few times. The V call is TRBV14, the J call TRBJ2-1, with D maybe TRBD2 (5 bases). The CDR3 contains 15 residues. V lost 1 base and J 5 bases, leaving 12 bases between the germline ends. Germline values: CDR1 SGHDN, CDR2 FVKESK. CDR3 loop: CASSQARGKHNEQFF. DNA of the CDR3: TGTGCCAGCAGCCAAGCCCGGGGAAAGCACAATGAGCAGTTCTTC. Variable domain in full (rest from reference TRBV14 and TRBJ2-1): EAGVTQFPSHSVIEKGQTVTLRCDPISGHDNLYWYRRVMGKEIKFLLHFVKESKQDESGMPNNRFLAERTGGTYSTLKVQPAELEDSGVYFCASSQARGKHNEQFFGPGTRLTVL.

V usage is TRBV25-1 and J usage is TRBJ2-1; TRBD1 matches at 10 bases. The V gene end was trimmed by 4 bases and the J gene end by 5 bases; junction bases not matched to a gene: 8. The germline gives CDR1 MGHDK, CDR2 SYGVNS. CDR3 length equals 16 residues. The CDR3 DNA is TGTGCCAGCAGTGTTGACGGGACAGGGGCAAACAATGAGCAGTTCTTC. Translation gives CASSVDGTGANNEQFF.

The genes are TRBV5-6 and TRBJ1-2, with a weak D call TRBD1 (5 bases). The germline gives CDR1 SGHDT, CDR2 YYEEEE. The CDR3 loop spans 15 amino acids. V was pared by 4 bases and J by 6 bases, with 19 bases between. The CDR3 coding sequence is TGTGCCAGCAGCGGATGGGGCTGGCTAATGGATGGCTACACCTTC. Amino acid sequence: CASSGWGWLMDGYTF.

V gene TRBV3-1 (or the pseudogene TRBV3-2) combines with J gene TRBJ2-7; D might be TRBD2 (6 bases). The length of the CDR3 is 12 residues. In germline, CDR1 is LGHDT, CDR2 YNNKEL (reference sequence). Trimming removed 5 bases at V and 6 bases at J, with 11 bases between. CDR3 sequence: CASSEWGGEQYF. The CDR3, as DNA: TGTGCCAGCAGCGAGTGGGGAGGCGAGCAGTACTTC.

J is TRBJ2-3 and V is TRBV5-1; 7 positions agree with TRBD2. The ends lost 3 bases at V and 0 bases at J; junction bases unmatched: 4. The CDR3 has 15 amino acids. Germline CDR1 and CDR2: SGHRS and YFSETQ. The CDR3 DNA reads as TGCGCCAGCAGCTACGAGGGAGGGAGCACAGATACGCAGTATTTT. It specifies CASSYEGGSTDTQYF.